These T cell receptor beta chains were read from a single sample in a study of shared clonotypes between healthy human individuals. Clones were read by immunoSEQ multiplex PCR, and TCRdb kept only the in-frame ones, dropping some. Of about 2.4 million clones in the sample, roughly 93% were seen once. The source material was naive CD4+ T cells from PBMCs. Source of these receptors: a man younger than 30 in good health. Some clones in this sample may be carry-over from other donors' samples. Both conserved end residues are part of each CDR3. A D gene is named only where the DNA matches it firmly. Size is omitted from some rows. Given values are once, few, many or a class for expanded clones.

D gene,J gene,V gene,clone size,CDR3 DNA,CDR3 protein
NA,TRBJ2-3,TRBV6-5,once,TGTGCCAGCAGTTACACGTCCGGGAGATCAGATACGCAGTATTTT,CASSYTSGRSDTQYF
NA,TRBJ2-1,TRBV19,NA,TGTGCCAGTAGTATTGTGGGAGGGGGCAATGAGCAGTTCTTC,CASSIVGGGNEQFF
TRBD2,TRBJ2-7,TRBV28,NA,TGTGCCGGAAGACTAGCGGGAGGTTACGAGCAGTACTTC,CAGRLAGGYEQYF
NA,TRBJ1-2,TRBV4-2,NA,TGTGCCAGCAGAAAAGATGTGGGGACCCGGGACTATGGCTACACCTTC,CASRKDVGTRDYGYTF
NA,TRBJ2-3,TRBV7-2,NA,TGTGCCAGCAGCTCGCGGGGGCGGAGCACAGATACGCAGTATTTT,CASSSRGRSTDTQYF
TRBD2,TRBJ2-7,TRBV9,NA,TGTGCCAGCAGCGTAAGCGGGAGGGCTAGTGAGCAGTACTTC,CASSVSGRASEQYF
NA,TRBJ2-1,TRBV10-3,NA,TGTGCCATCGGCGGGTCCAGCTCCTACAATGAGCAGTTCTTC,CAIGGSSSYNEQFF
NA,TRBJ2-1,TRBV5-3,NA,TGTGCCAGAAGCTTGGGGTTTCAGTACAATGAGCAGTTCTTC,CARSLGFQYNEQFF
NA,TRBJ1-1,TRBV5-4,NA,TGTGCCAGCAGCCCCATGGGGGGCTTGAACACTGAAGCTTTCTTT,CASSPMGGLNTEAFF
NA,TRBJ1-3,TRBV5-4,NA,TGTGCCAGCAGCTTGGCGACAGGCTCTGGAAACACCATATATTTT,CASSLATGSGNTIYF
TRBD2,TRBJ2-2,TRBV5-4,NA,TGTGCCAGCAGTAAAGGACTAGCGGGAGACACCGGGGAGCTGTTTTTT,CASSKGLAGDTGELFF
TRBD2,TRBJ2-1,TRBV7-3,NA,TGTGCCAGCAGCTTAGACGGGAGGGACTACAATGAGCAGTTCTTC,CASSLDGRDYNEQFF
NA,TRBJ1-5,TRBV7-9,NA,TGTGCCAGCAGCTTAGGGAGCACAAATAGCAATCAGCCCCAGCATTTT,CASSLGSTNSNQPQHF
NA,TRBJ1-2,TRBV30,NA,TGTGCCTCCCTGGTGGGGACGGTCTATGGCTACACCTTC,CASLVGTVYGYTF
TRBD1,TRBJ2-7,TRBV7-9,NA,TGTGCCAGCAGCTCCATTCCCGGGACAGGGACCTACGAGCAGTACTTC,CASSSIPGTGTYEQYF
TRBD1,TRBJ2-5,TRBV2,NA,TGTGCCAGCAGTGGGCCCAGGACAGGACAAGAGACCCAGTACTTC,CASSGPRTGQETQYF
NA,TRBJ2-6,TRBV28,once,TGTGCCAGCAATCTAAGGGTACCTGGGGCCAACGTCCTGACTTTC,CASNLRVPGANVLTF
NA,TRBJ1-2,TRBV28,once,TGTGCCAGCAGTTTATACCGAGGCGGCTACACCTTC,CASSLYRGGYTF
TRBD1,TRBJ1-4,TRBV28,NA,TGTGCCAGCAGCCGGGACAGAAATGAAAAACTGTTTTTT,CASSRDRNEKLFF
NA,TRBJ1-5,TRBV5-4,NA,TGTGCCAGCAGCTTAGCCTTCCCAGGCCGAGGGGAGAGACAGCCCCAGCATTTT,CASSLAFPGRGERQPQHF
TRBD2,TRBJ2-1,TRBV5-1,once,TGCGCCAGCAGCTTGGCCCTGGGACTAGCGTCGGGGGGTGACAGTTCGGGTGAGCAGTTCTTC,CASSLALGLASGGDSSGEQFF
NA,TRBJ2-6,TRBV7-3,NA,TGTGCCAGCAGCCCCGAGGCGCTATCTGGGGCCAACGTCCTGACTTTC,CASSPEALSGANVLTF
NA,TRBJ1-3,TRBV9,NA,TGTGCCAGCAGCACCGGTGGAAACACCATATATTTT,CASSTGGNTIYF
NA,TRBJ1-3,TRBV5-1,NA,TGCGCCAGCAGCTTGGCCGCTCTTGCGGCGACAGAGATTTCTGGAAACACCATATATTTT,CASSLAALAATEISGNTIYF
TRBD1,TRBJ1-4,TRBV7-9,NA,TGTGCCAGCAGCCGGACAGGGGAGCCAATTAATGAAAAACTGTTTTTT,CASSRTGEPINEKLFF
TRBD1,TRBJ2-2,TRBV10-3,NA,TGTGCCATCAGTGCCCGGGGCGGACAGGGGAACACCGGGGAGCTGTTTTTT,CAISARGGQGNTGELFF
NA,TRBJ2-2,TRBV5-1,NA,TGCGCCAGCAGCTTGGTAGCAGGGGACACCGGGGAGCTGTTTTTT,CASSLVAGDTGELFF
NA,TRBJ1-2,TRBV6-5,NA,TGTGCCAGCAGTTCCCCATCTAGGCAGGGCTATGGCTACACCTTC,CASSSPSRQGYGYTF
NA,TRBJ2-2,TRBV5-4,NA,TGTGCCAGCAGCTTGGGATTTGGGAACACCGGGGAGCTGTTTTTT,CASSLGFGNTGELFF
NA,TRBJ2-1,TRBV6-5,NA,TGTGCCAGCAAACGGGCCCAGAACCCCTACAATGAGCAGTTCTTC,CASKRAQNPYNEQFF
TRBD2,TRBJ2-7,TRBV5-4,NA,TGTGCCAGCAGCTTGGACTCTAGCGGGCGGACGGAGCAGTACTTC,CASSLDSSGRTEQYF
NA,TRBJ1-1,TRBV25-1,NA,TGTGCCAGCAGTGCCACTTGGGGGACCACTGAAGCTTTCTTT,CASSATWGTTEAFF
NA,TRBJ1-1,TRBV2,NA,TGTGCCACCCTACTAGACAGCCGGGGGAGCACTGAAGCTTTCTTT,CATLLDSRGSTEAFF
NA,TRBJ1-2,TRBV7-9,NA,TGTGCCAGCAGCTTGGTTGAGGGGATCTATGGCTACACCTTC,CASSLVEGIYGYTF
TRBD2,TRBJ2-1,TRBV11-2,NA,TGTGCCAGCAGCTTAGACGGGGGGGATGAGCAGTTCTTC,CASSLDGGDEQFF
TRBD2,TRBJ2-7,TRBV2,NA,TGTGCCAGCAGTGACTTTAGCGGGAGGGCCCCATACGAGCAGTACTTC,CASSDFSGRAPYEQYF
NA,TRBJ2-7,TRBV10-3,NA,TGTGCCACCAGCGTGAAGGACGCCTACGAGCAGTACTTC,CATSVKDAYEQYF
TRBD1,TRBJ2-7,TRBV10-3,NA,TGTGCCATCAGTGGTGGGACAGGGGCTTACGAGCAGTACTTC,CAISGGTGAYEQYF
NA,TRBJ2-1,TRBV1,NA,TGCACCAGCAGCCGGTGGCGGGAGGATCTTGGCGAGCAGTTCTTC,CTSSRWREDLGEQFF
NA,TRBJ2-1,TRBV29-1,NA,TGCAGCGTTGACAGGTACAATGAGCAGTTCTTC,CSVDRYNEQFF
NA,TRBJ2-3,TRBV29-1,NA,TGCAGCGTTGACCCCCCGAGCTCCTCTAGCACAGATACGCAGTATTTT,CSVDPPSSSSTDTQYF
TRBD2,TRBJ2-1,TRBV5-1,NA,TGCGCCAGCAGCTCCCTAGCGGGTGTTTACAATGAGCAGTTCTTC,CASSSLAGVYNEQFF
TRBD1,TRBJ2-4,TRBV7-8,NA,TGTGCCAGCAGCTTTTTGGACAGGGGGCGCGAGAACATTCAGTACTTC,CASSFLDRGRENIQYF
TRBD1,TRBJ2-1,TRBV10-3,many,TGTGCCATCAGCGCCGGGACAGGGGCCTACAATGAGCAGTTCTTC,CAISAGTGAYNEQFF
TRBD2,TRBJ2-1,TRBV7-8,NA,TGTGCCAGCAGCCTTGGACTAGTTCTTCGAAGACACAATGAGCAGTTCTTC,CASSLGLVLRRHNEQFF
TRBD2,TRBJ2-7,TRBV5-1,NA,TGCGCCAGCAGCGGGGCCGGGACTAGCGATTCCTACGAGCAGTACTTC,CASSGAGTSDSYEQYF
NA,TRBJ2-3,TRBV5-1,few,TGCGCCAGCAGCTTGGAGGGGTCAGATACGCAGTATTTT,CASSLEGSDTQYF
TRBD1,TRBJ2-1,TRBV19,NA,TGTGCCAGCGGGACAGTCGAGGGGACAAGCTCCTACAATGAGCAGTTCTTC,CASGTVEGTSSYNEQFF
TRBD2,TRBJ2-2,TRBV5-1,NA,TGCGCCAGCAGCTTGGCCGGGACTACTGGCACCGGGGAGCTGTTTTTT,CASSLAGTTGTGELFF
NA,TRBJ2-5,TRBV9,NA,TGTGCCAGCAGCGTAGGTGGCGCTAGAGGCTCAGAGACCCAGTACTTC,CASSVGGARGSETQYF
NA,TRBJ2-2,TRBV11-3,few,TGTGCCAGCAGCCCAGGGGGCGGGAGGGCCGCCGGGGAGCTGTTTTTT,CASSPGGGRAAGELFF
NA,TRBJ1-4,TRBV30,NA,TGTGCCTGGAGTCCCCGGACAGACGAAAAACTGTTTTTT,CAWSPRTDEKLFF
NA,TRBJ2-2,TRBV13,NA,TGTGCCAGCAGCGACAAGGCTGAGAACACCGGGGAGCTGTTTTTT,CASSDKAENTGELFF
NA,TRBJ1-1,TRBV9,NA,TGTGCCAGCAGCGTAACGCCCCGTGGATGGGAAACTGAAGCTTTCTTT,CASSVTPRGWETEAFF
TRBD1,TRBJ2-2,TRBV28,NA,TGTGCCAGCAGTGGGACAGGGCGAGACACCGGGGAGCTGTTTTTT,CASSGTGRDTGELFF
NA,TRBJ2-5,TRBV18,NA,TGTGCCAGCTCAAACCAAGAGACCCAGTACTTC,CASSNQETQYF
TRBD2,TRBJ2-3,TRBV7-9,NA,TGTGCCAGCAGCCGAACTAGCGGGAACACAGATACGCAGTATTTT,CASSRTSGNTDTQYF